The source of this TCR beta chain is a study of low-dose radiotherapy and immunotherapy resistance in tumors. Study information: In Cohort 2, 1 Gy per fraction was delivered every two weeks, for a total of 13 Gy over 26 weeks.

This CDR3 is 16 amino acids long. Trimming left V 1 base short and J 7 bases short, with 20 bases between. The time point was: before trial treatment. Along with nivolumab and ipilimumab, donors received aspirin, low-dose cyclophosphamide and low-dose radiotherapy. Inclusion covered patients whose advanced solid tumors lacked tumor-infiltrating lymphocytes. Both TCRalpha and TCRbeta chains were reverse transcribed with V-gene-specific primers. The authors ran 15 to 20 PCR cycles to amplify TCRs with a constant-region primer and V-primer adapter. One entry per CDR3 protein, called by TCRdb with MiXCR from the reads. The table has fewer than 90,000 distinct CDR3 sequences, less than 35% seen once.

The input for sequencing was PBMCs, taken before treatment. The chain links TRBV23-1 to TRBJ2-7, with D possibly being TRBD2 (7 bases). TRBV23-1 is annotated as an ORF whose role is uncertain. This TCR was recovered from a female donor with ovarian cancer. The CDR3 sequence: CASSQWGGRTGREQYF. CDR3 nucleotides: TGCGCCAGCAGTCAATGGGGCGGGAGAACAGGGCGAGAGCAGTACTTC.